This TCR beta chain was recovered during a study of CD8+ T cells in alopecia areata. In each case, RNA was isolated and then reverse transcribed into cDNA as the sequencing template. Generated by immunoSEQ multiplex PCR, the TCRdb table keeps only in-frame clones and is missing some. The sample holds fewer than 200,000 clones, 50% to 65% seen once. Note on this clone: The identical CDR3 is also encoded by other nucleotide sequences in the sample.

The CDR3 has 13 amino acids. Deletions cut 5 bases from V and 1 base from J, with 8 bases between. Germline CDR1 and CDR2: MNHEY and SMNVEV (reference sequence). Indicated treatment: oral pan-JAK inhibitor, 5-10 mg twice daily. The sequence came from a human donor with alopecia areata. The sequences come from CD4+ T cells sorted from blood, collected at week 24, from a patient treated with tofacitinib. The rearrangement uses TRBV27 and TRBJ1-1; no definite D call. CDR3 sequence (DNA): TGTGCCAGCAGTCTCTCAAGGAACACTGAAGCTTTCTTT. Translating gives CASSLSRNTEAFF.